Sequencing of this T cell receptor (beta chain) was carried out in a study of shared clonotypes between healthy human individuals. In the study overall: Used for every donor were three CD4 naive, three CD4 memory, two CD8 naive and one CD8 memory plate.

Study-level points and caveats: On the whole, naive subsets had larger estimated richness than memory subsets had.

A word on this clone: Its target is unknown.

Naivety among CD8 cells was defined by CD45RO negativity and positive CCR7 selection, thereby excluding terminally differentiated effector memory CD45RA+ cells. In the source study's methods: Because ImmunoSEQ provided only junction sequences with no quality scores, the filtering differed. Repertoires were generated with immunoSEQ multiplex PCR, while TCRdb's copy carries only in-frame clones and drops some. V, J and clone size were drawn from that table, and D and trimming were deduced from the DNA. There are approximately 1.9 million clones in the sample; around 95% occur only once, and about 1.7% lies in the top ten. Germline values: CDR1 SGHTA, CDR2 FQGNSA. This CDR3 has 16 residues. Between the trimmed V and J ends, which lost 1 base and 3 bases, there was a span of 16 bases.

The sequence was collected from a man between 18 and 29 years old in good health. Some clones in this sample may be carry-over from other donors' samples. This chain joins TRBV7-2 and TRBJ2-7; D is unresolved. Material: naive CD8+ T cells from PBMCs. CDR3 nucleotides: TGTGCCAGCAGCTTAGAGGTCGTTGCGGCCCGCTACGAGCAGTACTTC. Translation: CASSLEVVAARYEQYF.